The next 6 T cell receptor beta chains were all read from a single sample in a study of T cells in Graves' hyperthyroidism and ophthalmopathy. What was amplified from RNA transcripts were TCR beta CDR3 regions. The HTBI primer set was used in a first-round RT-PCR of the TCR CDR3. TCRdb re-analysed the multiplex PCR reads in MiXCR, keeping a single row per CDR3 protein. The sample carries 540,000 or so distinct CDR3 sequences, about half recorded once. Source material: peripheral blood or thyroid tissue (not recorded which). Source of these receptors: an adult woman with Graves' disease, either hyperthyroidism or ophthalmopathy (not recorded which).

The chain joins TRBV24-1 to TRBJ2-2; 7 nucleotides agree with TRBD2. The V gene end was trimmed by 12 bases and the J gene end by 2 bases; junction bases not matched to a gene: 11. The CDR3 is 15 amino acids. Germline V lookup: CDR1 KGHDR, CDR2 SFDVKD. CDR3 nucleotides: TGTGCCCCCGTAGCGGGCCCATCAAACACCGGGGAGCTGTTTTTT. Translation: CAPVAGPSNTGELFF.

This clonotype was recorded many times. This chain links TRBV12-3 or TRBV12-4 with TRBJ1-3; D unclear. There are 13 residues in the CDR3. Trimming stripped 8 bases from V and 2 bases from J, with 10 bases between. CDR3 amino acids: CASGDGAGNTIYF. CDR3 coding DNA: TGTGCCAGCGGTGATGGGGCTGGAAACACCATATATTTT.

This clonotype was picked up a small number of times. V is TRBV10-3 and J is TRBJ2-7; D remains ambiguous. The germline V and J ends were trimmed by 6 bases and 0 bases, with 12 bases remaining between them. From germline, CDR1 is ENHRY and CDR2 SYGVKD. The CDR3 length is 14 residues. The CDR3 spells CAIRQLTSSYEQYF. The CDR3 nucleotides read TGTGCCATCAGACAGCTCACGAGCTCCTACGAGCAGTACTTC.

This clonotype has only a few counts. The V gene is TRBV7-3, the J gene TRBJ1-1; D is possibly TRBD1 (6 bases). This CDR3 has 14 residues. V was trimmed by 2 bases and J by 3 bases, leaving 10 bases between them. Germline loops: CDR1 SGHTA, CDR2 FQGTGA. This chain's CDR3 is CASSLAGGHTEAFF. CDR3 bases: TGTGCCAGCAGCTTAGCCGGGGGCCACACTGAAGCTTTCTTT.

This rearrangement joins TRBV10-3 to TRBJ2-5, with 7 bases fitting TRBD1. The CDR3 spans 12 residues. The germline V gene has CDR1 ENHRY and CDR2 SYGVKD. The junction had 3 bases not matched to a gene; V was cut back by 2 bases and J by 9 bases. The CDR3 DNA sequence: TGTGCCATCAGTGAGAAGGGACAGCCCCAGTACTTC. This encodes CAISEKGQPQYF.

This clonotype was seen ten or more times. The gene calls are TRBV5-1 and TRBJ2-7; a weak D match, TRBD1 (5 bases). The CDR3 loop spans 14 amino acids. V was trimmed by 1 base and J by 5 bases, leaving 13 bases between them. The germline gives CDR1 SGHRS, CDR2 YFSETQ. The DNA of the CDR3 is TGCGCCAGCAGCTTGAGTCAGGGTCGACACGAGCAGTACTTC. Amino acids: CASSLSQGRHEQYF.